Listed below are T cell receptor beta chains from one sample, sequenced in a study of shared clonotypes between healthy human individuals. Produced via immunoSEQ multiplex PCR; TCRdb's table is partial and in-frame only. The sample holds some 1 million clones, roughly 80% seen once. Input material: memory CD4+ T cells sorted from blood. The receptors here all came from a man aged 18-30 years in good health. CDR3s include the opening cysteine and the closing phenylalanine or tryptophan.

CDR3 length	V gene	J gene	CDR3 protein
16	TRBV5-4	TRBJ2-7	CASSLGARAGVGEQYF
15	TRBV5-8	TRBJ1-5	CASSLEGTSNQPQHF
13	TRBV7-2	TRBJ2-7	CASSRQGAEEQYF
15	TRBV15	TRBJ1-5	CATSNGDRVYQPQHF
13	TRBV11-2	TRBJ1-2	CASSNSGKGGYTF
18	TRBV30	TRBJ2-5	CAIIVKGRMGLSQETQYF
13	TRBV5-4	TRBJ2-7	CASSFQGSYEQYF
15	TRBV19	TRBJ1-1	CASSILGPTNTEAFF
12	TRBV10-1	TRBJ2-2	CASSESIGELFF
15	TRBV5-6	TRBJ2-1	CASSLGLAGYNEQFF
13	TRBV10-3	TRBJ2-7	CAVVGTGSYEQYF
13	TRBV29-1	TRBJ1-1	CSVSGPGNTEAFF
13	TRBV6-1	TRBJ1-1	CASSSIEGTEAFF
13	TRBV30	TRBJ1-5	CAWAGSSNQPQHF
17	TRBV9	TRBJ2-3	CASSLAPAGASTDTQYF
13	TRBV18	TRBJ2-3	CASSRFQADTQYF
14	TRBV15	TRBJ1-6	CATSRGQANSPLHF
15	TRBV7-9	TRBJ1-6	CASSLSLQGKSPLHF
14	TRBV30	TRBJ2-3	CAWSGRVWADTQYF
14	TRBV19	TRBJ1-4	CASGTAGRIEKLFF
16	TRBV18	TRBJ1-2	CASSPQGQGTSNGYTF
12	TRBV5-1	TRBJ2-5	CASSFTGDTQYF
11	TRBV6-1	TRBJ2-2	CASRRQGELFF
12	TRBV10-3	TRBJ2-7	CAISESQPQYYF
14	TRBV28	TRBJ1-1	CASTLNRDLSEAFF